A selection of T cell receptor beta chains follows, all from one sample in a study of blood T cell repertoires in COVID-19. The assay was immunoSEQ multiplex PCR, and TCRdb's table has in-frame clones only and misses some. In the table there are about 280,000 clones, about four fifths of which are singletons. The sample was PBMCs or T cells enriched from blood (not recorded which). The receptors derive from a man aged 35 to 55 who had been exposed to COVID-19. Both conserved end residues are part of each CDR3. D genes are given only for firm matches. Some rows have no size entry. The others give once, few or many, or a class for an expanded clone.

TRBJ2-7	TRBV29-1	.	.	TGCAGCGTTGAACAGACCTACGAGCAGTACTTC	CSVEQTYEQYF
TRBJ1-2	TRBV25-1	.	.	TGTGCCAGCGCCCCGGGCTCCGGAGGGGGCTACACCTTC	CASAPGSGGGYTF
TRBJ1-3	TRBV11-3	few	.	TGTGCCAGCAGCTTACAGTTATCTGGAAACACCATATATTTT	CASSLQLSGNTIYF
TRBJ2-1	TRBV5-1	.	.	TGCGCCAGCAGCTTGGCCGACTCCGAGCAGTTCTTC	CASSLADSEQFF
TRBJ2-5	TRBV5-6	.	.	TGTGCCAGCAGCCCCAGGGACTTAAAAGAGACCCAGTACTTC	CASSPRDLKETQYF
TRBJ2-1	TRBV30	.	.	TGTGCCTGGTCCGGCCTGGGAGACTTAGGTGAGCAGTTCTTC	CAWSGLGDLGEQFF
TRBJ1-1	TRBV18	.	TRBD1	TGTGCCAGCTCACCAACTCGACAGGGAGGTTTCGGCACTGAAGCTTTCTTT	CASSPTRQGGFGTEAFF
TRBJ2-4	TRBV20-1	.	.	TGCAGTGCTAGTCCCCCGGGGGCCAAAAACATTCAGTACTTC	CSASPPGAKNIQYF
TRBJ1-2	TRBV14	.	TRBD1	TGTGCCAGCAGCAGACAGGGTGTCGGCTACACCTTC	CASSRQGVGYTF
TRBJ2-7	TRBV20-1	.	TRBD2	TGCAGTGCTAGTTGGCTTACAAGCGGGGAGTACTTC	CSASWLTSGEYF
TRBJ2-3	TRBV19	.	TRBD1	TGTGCCAGTAGTATATCTTTCCGGGGACAGGGCACAGATACGCAGTATTTT	CASSISFRGQGTDTQYF
TRBJ2-4	TRBV19	.	.	TGTGCCAGTACCAGGGAAGCGGGAAACATTCAGTACTTC	CASTREAGNIQYF
TRBJ2-3	TRBV7-3	.	.	TGTGCCAGCAGCCCCCAGGGGGATACGCAGTATTTT	CASSPQGDTQYF
TRBJ2-2	TRBV24-1	.	.	TGTGCCACCAGTGGGGGGGGCGGAGGAGACACCGGGGAGCTGTTTTTT	CATSGGGGGDTGELFF
TRBJ1-1	TRBV3-1/TRBV3-2	.	.	TGTGCCAGCAGCCCGCTCGGACAGTACCACCTGAACACTGAAGCTTTCTTT	CASSPLGQYHLNTEAFF
TRBJ2-3	TRBV19	.	TRBD2	TGTGCCAGTAGTTCTAGCGGGACAAACACAGATACGCAGTATTTT	CASSSSGTNTDTQYF
TRBJ1-2	TRBV5-5	.	.	TGTGCCAGCAGCTTGGACCCCTCAGGGGTATATGGCTACACCTTC	CASSLDPSGVYGYTF
TRBJ2-7	TRBV12-3/TRBV12-4	.	.	TGTGCCAGCAGTTTATCTTGGGAGTACGAGCAGTACTTC	CASSLSWEYEQYF
TRBJ2-7	TRBV7-3	.	TRBD1	TGTGCCAGCAGCCCCTCCGGGACAGGGGCCTACGAGCAGTACTTC	CASSPSGTGAYEQYF
TRBJ2-2	TRBV7-3	few	.	TGTGCCAGCAGCTTCTCCCAGTATGGGGAGCTGTTTTTT	CASSFSQYGELFF
TRBJ1-5	TRBV15	.	.	TGTGCCACCAGCCAAAAAGTCCGGGTGTATAGCAATCAGCCCCAGCATTTT	CATSQKVRVYSNQPQHF
TRBJ2-7	TRBV7-3	.	TRBD2	TGTGCCAGCAGCTTACCTCAGGGAGGGACGTACGAGCAGTACTTC	CASSLPQGGTYEQYF
TRBJ1-6	TRBV15	few	TRBD1	TGTGCCACCAGCTTCCGGGACAGAAATTCACCCCTCCACTTT	CATSFRDRNSPLHF
TRBJ1-1	TRBV5-6	once	TRBD1	TGTGCCAGCAGAGAACAGGGGAGTGGGACTGAAGCTTTCTTT	CASREQGSGTEAFF
TRBJ2-5	TRBV7-6	.	.	TGTGCCAGCAGCTTAGGGTTGGGCGGGATCCAAGAGACCCAGTACTTC	CASSLGLGGIQETQYF
TRBJ2-7	TRBV19	.	.	TGTGCCAGCACGTCCGGGGGGCTTGAGCAGTACTTC	CASTSGGLEQYF
TRBJ1-2	TRBV27	.	TRBD1	TGTGCCAGCAGTTCCGCATCGGGACAGGTGCCCCCCGGATATGGCTACACCTTC	CASSSASGQVPPGYGYTF
TRBJ2-7	TRBV27	.	.	TGTGCCAGCAGTCTCAGGGGATTAACGGGCTACGAGCAGTACTTC	CASSLRGLTGYEQYF
TRBJ1-5	TRBV6-5	.	TRBD1	TGTGCCAGCAGTCACCAAGGAGGGGGCGCACAGCCCCAGCATTTT	CASSHQGGGAQPQHF
TRBJ1-2	TRBV11-2	.	.	TGTGCCAGCAGCTCACCAGCTCGCGGGAACTATGGCTACACCTTC	CASSSPARGNYGYTF
TRBJ1-1	TRBV18	.	TRBD1	TGTGCCAGCTCGACAGGGGGAGGTACTGAAGCTTTCTTT	CASSTGGGTEAFF
TRBJ1-3	TRBV2	.	.	TGTGCCACGGCGGGAGGTCGAAGCGGAAACACCATATATTTT	CATAGGRSGNTIYF
TRBJ2-2	TRBV19	.	TRBD1	TGTGCCAGTAGACTGACAGGGGGCGCCGGGGAGCTGTTTTTT	CASRLTGGAGELFF
TRBJ2-5	TRBV10-1	.	TRBD1	TGCGCCAGCAGTGAGTCCCTGGGACAGGGGATCCTGGAGACCCAGTACTTC	CASSESLGQGILETQYF
TRBJ2-7	TRBV5-6	.	TRBD1	TGTGCCAGCATGGGGTGGGGGACAGAGTTTACCTACGAGCAGTACTTC	CASMGWGTEFTYEQYF
TRBJ1-1	TRBV10-3	.	.	TGTGCCATCGGGGGGAGTCGGACTGAAGCTTTCTTT	CAIGGSRTEAFF
TRBJ2-2	TRBV9	.	.	TGTGCCAGCAGCGTGGCTAGTCAGTCGAACACCGGGGAGCTGTTTTTT	CASSVASQSNTGELFF
TRBJ2-7	TRBV27	.	.	TGTGCCAGCAGTTCCGGGACAGAGCAGTACTTC	CASSSGTEQYF
TRBJ1-3	TRBV13	.	TRBD1	TGTGCCAGCAGCTCCCGGACAGGGGCGGTTGGAAACACCATATATTTT	CASSSRTGAVGNTIYF
TRBJ1-2	TRBV29-1	few	.	TGCAGCGGTCTCGGGAGCTATGGCTACACCTTC	CSGLGSYGYTF
TRBJ1-1	TRBV3-1/TRBV3-2	few	.	TGTGCCAGCAGCGGATTCACGGGGGGGCAGGACACTGAAGCTTTCTTT	CASSGFTGGQDTEAFF
TRBJ2-3	TRBV9	.	.	TGTGCCAGCAGCGGCGAAGATACGCAGTATTTT	CASSGEDTQYF
TRBJ1-2	TRBV3-1/TRBV3-2	.	.	TGTGCCAGCAGCCAAGATAACAGAATCTTCTATGGCTACACCTTC	CASSQDNRIFYGYTF
TRBJ1-1	TRBV7-2	.	.	TGTGCCAGCAGCTTTTCGGCAGGAACAATGAACACTGAAGCTTTCTTT	CASSFSAGTMNTEAFF
TRBJ2-7	TRBV10-3	few	TRBD1	TGTGCCATCAGCGCACCACAGGGGCGGGCTCTCAAGTACTTC	CAISAPQGRALKYF
TRBJ1-3	TRBV6-5	.	TRBD1	TGTGCCAGCAGGGGACAGCCTTCTTCTGGAAACACCATATATTTT	CASRGQPSSGNTIYF
TRBJ2-1	TRBV5-1	many	.	TGCGCCAGCAGCTTGGGAGGAATACCGAGTACTGACAATGAGCAGTTCTTC	CASSLGGIPSTDNEQFF
TRBJ1-1	TRBV3-1/TRBV3-2	.	.	TGTGCCAGCAGCCAAGATGGCCCCGGGGGTGAAGCTTTCTTT	CASSQDGPGGEAFF
TRBJ1-6	TRBV11-3	.	.	TGTGCCAGCAGCCTAAGGGACACCGATAATTCACCCCTCCACTTT	CASSLRDTDNSPLHF
TRBJ2-2	TRBV3-1/TRBV3-2	.	.	TGTGCCAGCAGCCAAGAGGGGGCAGGGGAGCTGTTTTTT	CASSQEGAGELFF
TRBJ1-2	TRBV7-9	.	.	TGTGCCAGCAGCCCACCGACAGTGAGAGGCTACACCTTC	CASSPPTVRGYTF
TRBJ2-1	TRBV10-1	few	TRBD1	TGCGCCAGCAGCCCGGGACAGATGATTGATGAGCAGTTCTTC	CASSPGQMIDEQFF
TRBJ1-4	TRBV19	.	TRBD1	TGTGCCAGCGCCCCCTGGACAGGAGGTGAAAAACTGTTTTTT	CASAPWTGGEKLFF
TRBJ1-1	TRBV7-2	.	TRBD1	TGTGCCAGCAGCTCACAGGGGGCAATGAACACTGAAGCTTTCTTT	CASSSQGAMNTEAFF